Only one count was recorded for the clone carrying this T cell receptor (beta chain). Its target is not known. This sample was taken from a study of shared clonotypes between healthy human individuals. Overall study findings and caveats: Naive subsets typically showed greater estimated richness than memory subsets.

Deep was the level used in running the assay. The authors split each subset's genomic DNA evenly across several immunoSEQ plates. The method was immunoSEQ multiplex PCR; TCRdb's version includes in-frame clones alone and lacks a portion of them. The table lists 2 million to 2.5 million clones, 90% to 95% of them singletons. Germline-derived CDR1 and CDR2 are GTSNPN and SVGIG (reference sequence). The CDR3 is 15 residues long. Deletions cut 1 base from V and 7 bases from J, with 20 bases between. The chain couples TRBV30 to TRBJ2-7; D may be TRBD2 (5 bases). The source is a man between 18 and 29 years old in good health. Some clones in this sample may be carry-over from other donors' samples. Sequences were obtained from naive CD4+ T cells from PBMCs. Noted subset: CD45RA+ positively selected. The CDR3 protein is CAWSAPQRPFREQYF. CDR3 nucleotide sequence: TGTGCCTGGAGTGCGCCCCAGCGGCCCTTTAGGGAGCAGTACTTC.